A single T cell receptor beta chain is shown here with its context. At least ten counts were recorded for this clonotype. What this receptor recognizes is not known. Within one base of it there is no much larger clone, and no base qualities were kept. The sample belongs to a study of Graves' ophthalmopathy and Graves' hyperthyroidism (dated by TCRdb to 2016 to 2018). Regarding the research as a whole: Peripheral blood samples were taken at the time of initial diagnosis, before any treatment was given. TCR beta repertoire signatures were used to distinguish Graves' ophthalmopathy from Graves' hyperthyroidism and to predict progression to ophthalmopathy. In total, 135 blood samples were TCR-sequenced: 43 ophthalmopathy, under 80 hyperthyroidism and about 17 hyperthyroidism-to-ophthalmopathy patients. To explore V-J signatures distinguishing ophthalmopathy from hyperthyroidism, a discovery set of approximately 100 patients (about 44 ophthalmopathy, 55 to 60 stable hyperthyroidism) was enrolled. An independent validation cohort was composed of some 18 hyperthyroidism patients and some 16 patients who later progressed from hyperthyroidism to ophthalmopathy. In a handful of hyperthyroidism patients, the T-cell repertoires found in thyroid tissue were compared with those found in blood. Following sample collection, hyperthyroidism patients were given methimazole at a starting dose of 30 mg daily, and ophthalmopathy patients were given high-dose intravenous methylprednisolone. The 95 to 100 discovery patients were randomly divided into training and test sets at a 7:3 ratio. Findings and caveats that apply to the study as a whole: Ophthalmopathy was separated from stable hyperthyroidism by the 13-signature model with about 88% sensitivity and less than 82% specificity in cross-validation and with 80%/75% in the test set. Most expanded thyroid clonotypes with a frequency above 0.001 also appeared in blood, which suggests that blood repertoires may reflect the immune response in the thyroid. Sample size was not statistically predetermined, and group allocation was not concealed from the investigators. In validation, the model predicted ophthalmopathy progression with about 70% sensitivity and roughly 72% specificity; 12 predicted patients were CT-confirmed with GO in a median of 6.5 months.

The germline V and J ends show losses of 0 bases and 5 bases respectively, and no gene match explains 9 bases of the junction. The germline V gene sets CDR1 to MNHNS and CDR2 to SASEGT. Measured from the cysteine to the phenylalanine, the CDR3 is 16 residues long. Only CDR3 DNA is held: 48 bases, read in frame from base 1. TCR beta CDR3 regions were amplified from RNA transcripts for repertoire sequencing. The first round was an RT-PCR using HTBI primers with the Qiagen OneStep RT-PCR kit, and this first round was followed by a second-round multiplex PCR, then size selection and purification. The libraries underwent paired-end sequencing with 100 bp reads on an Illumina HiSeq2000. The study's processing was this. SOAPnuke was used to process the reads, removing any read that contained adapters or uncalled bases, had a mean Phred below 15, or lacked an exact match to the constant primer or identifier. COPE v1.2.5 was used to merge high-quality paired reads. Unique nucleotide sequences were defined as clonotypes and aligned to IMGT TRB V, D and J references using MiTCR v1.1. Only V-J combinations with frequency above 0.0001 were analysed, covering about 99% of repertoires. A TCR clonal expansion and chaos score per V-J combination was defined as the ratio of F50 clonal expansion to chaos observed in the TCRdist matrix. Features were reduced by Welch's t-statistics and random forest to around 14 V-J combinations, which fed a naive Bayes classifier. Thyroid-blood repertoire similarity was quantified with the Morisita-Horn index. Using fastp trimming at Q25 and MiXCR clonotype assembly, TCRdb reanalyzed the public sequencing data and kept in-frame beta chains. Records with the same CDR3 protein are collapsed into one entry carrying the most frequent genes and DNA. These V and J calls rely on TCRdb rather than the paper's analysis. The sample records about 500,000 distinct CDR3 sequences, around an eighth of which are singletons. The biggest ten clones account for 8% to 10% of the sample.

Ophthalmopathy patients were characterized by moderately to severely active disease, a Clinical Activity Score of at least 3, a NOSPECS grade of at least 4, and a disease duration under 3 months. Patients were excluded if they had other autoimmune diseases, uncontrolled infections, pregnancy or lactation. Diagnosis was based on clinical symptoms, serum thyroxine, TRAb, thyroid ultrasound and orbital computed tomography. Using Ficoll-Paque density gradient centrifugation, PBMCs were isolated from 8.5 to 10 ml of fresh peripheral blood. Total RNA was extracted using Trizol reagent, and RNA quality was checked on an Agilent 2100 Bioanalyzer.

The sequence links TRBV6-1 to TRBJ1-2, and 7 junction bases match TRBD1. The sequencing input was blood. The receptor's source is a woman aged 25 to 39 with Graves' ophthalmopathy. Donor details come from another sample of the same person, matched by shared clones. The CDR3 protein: CASSEAAGGGGYGYTF. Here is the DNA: TGTGCCAGCAGTGAAGCGGCAGGGGGAGGGGGATATGGCTACACCTTC.